What follows are 21 T cell receptor beta chains derived from one specimen sequenced in a study of blood T cell repertoires in COVID-19. Generated by immunoSEQ multiplex PCR, the TCRdb table keeps only in-frame clones and is missing some. The table has roughly 500,000 clones, around nine tenths seen once. Specimen: PBMCs or T cells enriched from blood (not recorded which). The receptor source for this set is a woman aged 40 to 50 who had recovered from COVID-19.

This clone was seen a single time. CDR3 DNA sequence: TGCGCCAGCAGCTTGATGGGTCCCCGGGATAATTCACCCCTCCACTTT. This codes for CASSLMGPRDNSPLHF. V gene TRBV5-1 combines with J gene TRBJ1-6; D gene unclear. V lost 1 base and J 5 bases, leaving 13 bases between the germline ends. The germline V gene has CDR1 SGHRS and CDR2 YFSETQ. This CDR3 is built from 16 residues. Supplemented by reference TRBV5-1 and TRBJ1-6, the full variable domain reads KAGVTQTPRYLIKTRGQQVTLSCSPISGHRSVSWYQQTPGQGLQFLFEYFSETQRNKGNFPGRFSGRQFSNSRSEMNVSTLELGDSALYLCASSLMGPRDNSPLHFGNGTRLTVT.

The CDR3 region has the DNA TGTGCCAGCAGCGTCCTGACAGGGGACATGAACACTGAAGCTTTCTTT. It encodes CASSVLTGDMNTEAFF. The chain employs TRBV7-6 and TRBJ1-1; 8 bases align to TRBD1. The CDR3 has 16 residues. With 5 bases clipped from V and 0 bases from J, the junction kept 8 bases outside the gene matches. Germline CDR1 SGHVS, CDR2 FNYEAQ.

This rearrangement joins TRBV6-4 to TRBJ1-2; the D gene is possibly TRBD1 (6 bases). Germline V gene sequence: CDR1 MRHNA, CDR2 SNTAGT. Trimming stripped 4 bases from V and 3 bases from J, with 21 bases between. The CDR3 has 17 amino acids. CDR3 loop: CASSGGPSQGSDYGYTF. In DNA form, the CDR3 reads TGTGCCAGCAGTGGGGGGCCTTCACAGGGATCCGACTATGGCTACACCTTC.

This clone has more than one count but fewer than ten. The rearrangement uses TRBV11-2 and TRBJ2-7, with 9 bases identical to TRBD1. CDR1 is SGHAT and CDR2 is FQNNGV in the germline V gene. This CDR3 has 14 residues. V was pared by 5 bases and J by 6 bases, with 8 bases of the junction left unmatched. The chain's CDR3 is CASSPRQGGGEQYF. The CDR3 nucleotides are TGTGCCAGCAGCCCTAGACAGGGGGGAGGCGAGCAGTACTTC.

This clone turned up a few times. The chain couples TRBV18 to TRBJ1-2; 8 nucleotides align to TRBD1. J lost 7 bases, V lost 2 bases, and 9 bases had no gene match. From germline, CDR1 is KGHSH and CDR2 LQKENI. This CDR3 is 15 amino acids long. CDR3 protein: CASSPFTGGETGYTF. CDR3 bases: TGTGCCAGCTCACCATTTACAGGGGGGGAAACTGGCTACACCTTC.

This clone was counted a single time. The chain joins TRBV3-1 (or the pseudogene TRBV3-2) to TRBJ1-1; 9 positions agree with TRBD1. Trimming removed 5 bases from V and 1 base from J; junction bases left unmatched: 2. The CDR3 contains 14 residues. Per the germline V gene, CDR1 is LGHDT and CDR2 is YNNKEL (reference sequence). This CDR3 reads CASSSQGANTEAFF. The CDR3 nucleotides are TGTGCCAGCAGCTCACAGGGGGCGAACACTGAAGCTTTCTTT.

The V call is TRBV5-1, the J call TRBJ1-4, with 10 bases matching TRBD1. CDR3 length: 17 amino acids. With 3 bases clipped from V and 7 bases from J, the junction kept 12 bases outside the gene matches. CDR1 and CDR2 (germline): SGHRS, YFSETQ. The CDR3 coding sequence is TGCGCCAGCAGCTCAACCCTTGGACAGGGGGGGTCTGAAAAACTGTTTTTT. It specifies CASSSTLGQGGSEKLFF.

This chain links TRBV27 with TRBJ1-4; 7 nucleotides line up with TRBD1. Trimming removed 3 bases from V and 7 bases from J; junction bases left unmatched: 11. Germline V gene lookup returns CDR1 MNHEY and CDR2 SMNVEV (reference sequence). The CDR3 is 16 amino acids. The CDR3 spells CASSFSRTGLLEKLFF. For the CDR3, the DNA is TGTGCCAGCAGTTTTTCCCGGACAGGACTTCTTGAAAAACTGTTTTTT.

The chain joins TRBV5-5 to TRBJ1-1; 7 nucleotides align to TRBD1. This CDR3 has 13 amino acids. The trim removed 6 bases at V and 1 base at J, leaving 3 bases unmatched. Germline CDR1 SGHKS, CDR2 YYEKEE (reference sequence). Here the CDR3 reads CASTYRGNTEAFF. CDR3 nucleotide sequence: TGTGCCAGCACCTACAGGGGGAACACTGAAGCTTTCTTT.

The chain carries TRBV6-2 or TRBV6-3 and TRBJ1-1; 11 nucleotides match TRBD1. This CDR3 spans 17 amino acids. Losses at the gene ends were 5 bases for V and 2 bases for J; bases not matched to a gene: 10. From germline, CDR1 is MNHEY and CDR2 SVGEGT. CDR3 protein: CASSPDRGRPQNTEAFF. The CDR3 DNA is TGTGCCAGCAGTCCGGACAGGGGGCGACCTCAAAACACTGAAGCTTTCTTT.

J is TRBJ2-3 and V is TRBV25-1, with 7 nucleotides matching TRBD1. Germline V gene data show CDR1 as MGHDK and CDR2 as SYGVNS. CDR3 size: 14 residues. J lost 3 bases, V lost 8 bases, and 8 bases had no gene match. CDR3 nucleotides: TGTGCCAGCCTTTCCGGGACAGCTACAGATACGCAGTATTTT. Translated: CASLSGTATDTQYF.

This chain uses TRBV5-8 with TRBJ1-1, with D tentatively TRBD1 (5 bases). The length of the CDR3 is 15 residues. Germline-derived CDR1 and CDR2 are SGHTS and YDEGEE. V was clipped by 2 bases and J by 3 bases, with 14 bases between them. CDR3 protein: CASSLRGFSDTEAFF. DNA of the CDR3: TGTGCCAGCAGCTTAAGGGGCTTCTCGGACACTGAAGCTTTCTTT.

V and J are TRBV7-9 and TRBJ2-1, with 11 bases lining up with TRBD2. CDR3 length: 16 amino acids. With V trimmed by 3 bases and J by 10 bases, 11 bases remained unmatched. Germline loops: CDR1 SEHNR, CDR2 FQNEAQ (reference sequence). The CDR3 loop is CASSFQELAGAGEQFF. The CDR3 DNA follows: TGTGCCAGCAGCTTTCAAGAACTAGCGGGAGCGGGAGAGCAGTTCTTC.

The chain carries TRBV29-1 and TRBJ1-2; D gene uncertain. V was pared by 3 bases and J by 3 bases, with 8 bases between. The length of the CDR3 is 12 residues. The germline V gene has CDR1 SQVTM and CDR2 ANQGSEA. The CDR3 bases are TGCAGCGTTGAGAAGGGAGACTATGGCTACACCTTC. Amino acid sequence: CSVEKGDYGYTF. Supplemented by reference TRBV29-1 and TRBJ1-2, the full variable domain reads SAVISQKPSRDICQRGTSLTIQCQVDSQVTMMFWYRQQPGQSLTLIATANQGSEATYESGFVIDKFPISRPNLTFSTLTVSNMSPEDSSIYLCSVEKGDYGYTFGSGTRLTVV.

The CDR3 bases are TGTGCCAGCAGCTTAGAGGCGGGGACTGAAGCTTTCTTT. It encodes CASSLEAGTEAFF. The chain uses TRBV7-9 and TRBJ1-1; D remains ambiguous. The V end was cut by 1 base, the J end by 5 bases, with 8 bases between. The CDR3 is made up of 13 amino acids. Per germline, CDR1 SEHNR and CDR2 FQNEAQ (reference sequence).

The rearrangement uses TRBV12-3 or TRBV12-4 and TRBJ1-2; D may be TRBD1 (5 bases). The CDR3 consists of 13 residues. V was shortened by 3 bases and J by 8 bases, with 13 bases between the two germline ends. The CDR3 DNA is TGTGCCAGCAGTTTCACGTGGGACTCAGGCTACACCTTC. Encoded protein: CASSFTWDSGYTF.

The chain carries TRBV7-2 and TRBJ2-2; D gene uncertain. The CDR3 sequence is 12 residues long. The germline V and J ends were trimmed by 3 bases and 5 bases, with 4 bases remaining between them. Germline lookup yields CDR1 SGHTA and CDR2 FQGNSA. The CDR3 nucleotides read TGTGCCAGCAGCTTTTCGACCGGGGAGCTGTTTTTT. This gives the protein CASSFSTGELFF.

The genes are TRBV18 and TRBJ1-1; 8 bases are shared with TRBD1. The junction had 5 bases not matched to a gene; V was cut back by 2 bases and J by 0 bases. This CDR3 has 16 amino acids. The germline V gene encodes CDR1 KGHSH and CDR2 LQKENI. The CDR3 is CASSPSRGLVNTEAFF. CDR3 in DNA: TGTGCCAGCTCACCATCCAGGGGGCTGGTGAACACTGAAGCTTTCTTT.

The chain links TRBV10-3 to TRBJ2-7; TRBD2 might be the D (5 bases). Trimming took 8 bases from V and 3 from J, leaving 11 bases between them. Germline CDR1 is ENHRY and CDR2 is SYGVKD. CDR3 size: 12 residues. CDR3 loop: CAISDSVYEQYF. In nucleotides, the CDR3 is TGTGCCATCTCCGATAGCGTCTACGAGCAGTACTTC.

Notes on this clone: Other DNA sequences of this sample code for an identical CDR3. The chain is built from TRBV27 and TRBJ1-1, with D perhaps matching TRBD1 (5 bases). Germline loops: CDR1 MNHEY, CDR2 SMNVEV (reference sequence). Trimming shortened V by 3 bases and J by 4 bases, and 9 bases separated the two germline ends. The CDR3 sequence is 13 residues long. The CDR3, as DNA: TGTGCCAGCAGTTTGGGCGGGGGCACTGAAGCTTTCTTT. This codes for CASSLGGGTEAFF.

The chain employs TRBV19 and TRBJ2-7, with TRBD1 matching 10 bases. The CDR3 contains 15 residues. The junction had 7 bases not matched to a gene; V was cut back by 5 bases and J by 3 bases. Germline V gene sequence: CDR1 LNHDA, CDR2 SQIVND (reference sequence). The CDR3 spells CASSVDRGLVYEQYF. The CDR3 DNA follows: TGTGCCAGTAGTGTCGACAGGGGGCTCGTCTACGAGCAGTACTTC. Filled out from reference TRBV19 and TRBJ2-7, the complete variable domain reads DGGITQSPKYLFRKEGQNVTLSCEQNLNHDAMYWYRQDPGQGLRLIYYSQIVNDFQKGDIAEGYSVSREKKESFPLTVTSAQKNPTAFYLCASSVDRGLVYEQYFGPGTRLTVT.